This entry concerns a single T cell receptor (beta chain). Its antigen is currently unknown. Prominent immunodeficiency with autoinflammation defined PRAID. Sequenced by immunoSEQ multiplex PCR; TCRdb stores in-frame clones only, minus some. The data hold tens of thousands of clones, with roughly 93% observed a single time. There are 13 residues in the CDR3. Germline V lookup: CDR1 LGHNA, CDR2 YNFKEQ. V was trimmed by 1 base and J by 2 bases, leaving 3 bases between them. The data stem from a study of stem cell transplantation in POMP-related autoinflammatory disease. Study background: The study hypothesized thymoproteasome defects skew the TRB repertoire via impaired CD8+ selection.

Notes on the study in general: In patients with PRAID, every analyzed T-cell subset tended to show lower diversity and higher clonality.

The chain joins TRBV4-2 to TRBJ1-5; D is undetermined. The source is a human patient with POMP-related autoinflammation and immune dysregulation (PRAID). Some T cells may be graft donor cells. The source material was CD4+ T cells from PBMCs, sampled after stem cell transplantation. The CDR3 protein is CASSQAGNQPQHF. The DNA of the CDR3 is TGTGCCAGCAGCCAAGCAGGCAATCAGCCCCAGCATTTT.